The 7 T cell receptor beta chains below were found in one sample sequenced in a study of T-cell reconstitution after alpha-beta-depleted transplantation in children. For TCRbeta, the library was prepared with unique molecular identifiers. MiXCR, applied by TCRdb to the PCR reads, yields one record per CDR3 protein. The sample records about 580,000 distinct CDR3 sequences, 23% being singletons. This material consisted of PBMCs, mostly from graft donor cells, taken 360 days after TCRalphabeta/CD19-depleted stem cell transplant. The receptors were gathered from a boy in the first two years of life who had a stem cell transplant for acute myeloid leukemia, so the T cells may come from the graft donor.

This clonotype was counted a few times. The gene calls are TRBV4-1 and TRBJ2-7; TRBD1 might be the D (5 bases). CDR1 is MGHRA, CDR2 YSYEKL, per germline. The V end lost 0 bases, the J end lost 7 bases, and 13 bases lay between the germline ends. The CDR3 length is 14 residues. Here the CDR3 DNA reads TGCGCCAGCAGCCAAGATGGTCGTGACAGAGAGCAGTACGTC. Translated, it gives CASSQDGRDREQYV.

This clonotype came up many times. The gene calls are TRBV29-1 and TRBJ1-1; D is undetermined. Germline values: CDR1 SQVTM, CDR2 ANQGSEA. Trimming left V 4 bases short and J 9 bases short, with 12 bases between. The length of the CDR3 is 11 residues. In nucleotides, the CDR3 is TGCAGCGTTGTGAGGGTTAAGAAAGCTTTCTTT. Its translation: CSVVRVKKAFF.

The rearrangement joins TRBV12-3 or TRBV12-4 to TRBJ1-5; D is ambiguous. The CDR3 extends over 15 amino acids. Trimming took 4 bases from V and 0 from J, leaving 10 bases between them. The CDR3 DNA follows: TGTGCCAGCAGTTCACAGTGGGGTAGCAATCAGCCCCAGCATTTT. Translation gives CASSSQWGSNQPQHF.

In its sample, this clonotype was seen many times. The chain couples TRBV12-5 to TRBJ2-1; D tentatively reads TRBD1 or TRBD2 (7 bases each). Trimming took 4 bases from V and 5 from J, leaving 12 bases between them. This CDR3 has 14 residues. CDR1 is LGHNT, CDR2 FRNRAP, per germline. The CDR3 coding sequence is TGTGCTAGTGGTTCGGCAGGGGGGGACAATGAGCAGTTCTTC. The encoded protein is CASGSAGGDNEQFF.

This clonotype was observed at least ten times. This rearrangement joins TRBV9 to TRBJ1-1; D not resolved. From germline, CDR1 is SGDLS and CDR2 YYNGEE. The CDR3 is 15 residues long. Trimming pared 4 bases from V and 5 bases from J, leaving 18 bases between. Here the CDR3 DNA reads TGTGCCAGCAGCTTACACCCCGCTAAAATTACTGAAGCTTTCTTT. Translating it yields CASSLHPAKITEAFF.

This clonotype has a handful of counts. The genes are TRBV20-1 and TRBJ2-1; tentatively, D is TRBD2 (6 bases). CDR1 and CDR2 from the germline V gene are DFQATT and SNEGSKA (reference sequence). This CDR3 contains 12 residues. V lost 2 bases, J lost 15 bases, and 17 bases lay in between. The CDR3, as DNA: TGCAGTGCTAGAATCGTTGGCGGGGTAGTGTTCTTC. This gives the protein CSARIVGGVVFF.

This clonotype showed up many times. CDR3 sequence reads: CASSHAGKGDEYF. The CDR3 region has the DNA TGTGCCAGCAGTCACGCGGGGAAGGGGGATGAGTACTTC. The V and J genes are TRBV6-5 and TRBJ2-7; the D gene could be TRBD1 or TRBD2 (6 bases each). This CDR3 is built from 13 residues. Trimming left V 5 bases short and J 11 bases short, with 19 bases between. Germline V gene sequence: CDR1 MNHEY, CDR2 SVGAGI.